This TCR beta chain emerged from a study of response to subunit inactivated influenza vaccine. Overall study results and limits: Authors suggested that a seasonal influenza vaccination recruits few new T cells each time.

TCRdb re-derived calls from the RT-PCR reads in MiXCR, one entry per CDR3 protein. The sample lists about 620,000 distinct CDR3 sequences; 12% were seen once. This clonotype occurred many times. The target antigen is unknown. This sequence originates from a man aged 50-59 years who received an inactivated influenza vaccine. The material sequenced was PBMCs from blood, taken on the day of vaccination.

Here the CDR3 DNA reads TGCGCCAGCAGCTTAGGTTTCTTTAGCGGGAGCACAGATACGCAGTATTTT. Translation gives CASSLGFFSGSTDTQYF. The J gene is TRBJ2-3, the V gene TRBV5-1; 7 bases fit TRBD2. V shed 2 bases, J shed 0 bases, and the junction held 9 bases outside the gene matches. CDR1 and CDR2 from the germline V gene are SGHRS and YFSETQ. CDR3 length equals 17 residues.